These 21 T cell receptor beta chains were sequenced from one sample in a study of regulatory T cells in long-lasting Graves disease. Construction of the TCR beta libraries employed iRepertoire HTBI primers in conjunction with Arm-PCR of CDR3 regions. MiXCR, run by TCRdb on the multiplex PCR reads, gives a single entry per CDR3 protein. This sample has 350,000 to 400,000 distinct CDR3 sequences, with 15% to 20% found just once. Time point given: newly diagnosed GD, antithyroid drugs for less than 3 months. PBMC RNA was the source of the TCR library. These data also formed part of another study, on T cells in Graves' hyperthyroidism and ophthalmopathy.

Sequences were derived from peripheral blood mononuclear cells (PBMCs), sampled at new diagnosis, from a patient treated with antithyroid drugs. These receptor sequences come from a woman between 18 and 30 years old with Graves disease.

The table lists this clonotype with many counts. The CDR3 coding sequence is TGTGCCAGCAGCCCCAACTACGAGCAGTACTTC. Translating it yields CASSPNYEQYF. This chain joins TRBV2 and TRBJ2-7; D is undetermined. Looked up from germline, CDR1 is SNHLY and CDR2 is FYNNEI. This CDR3 spans 11 amino acids. V gave up 6 bases and J gave up 3 bases, with 6 bases separating them.

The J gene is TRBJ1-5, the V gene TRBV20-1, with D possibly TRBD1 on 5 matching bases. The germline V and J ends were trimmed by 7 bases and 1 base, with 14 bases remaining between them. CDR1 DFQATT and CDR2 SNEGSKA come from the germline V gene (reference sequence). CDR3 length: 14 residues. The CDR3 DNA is TGCAGTGTTAGTGAGGGGACGAGCAATCAGCCCCAGCATTTT. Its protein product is CSVSEGTSNQPQHF.

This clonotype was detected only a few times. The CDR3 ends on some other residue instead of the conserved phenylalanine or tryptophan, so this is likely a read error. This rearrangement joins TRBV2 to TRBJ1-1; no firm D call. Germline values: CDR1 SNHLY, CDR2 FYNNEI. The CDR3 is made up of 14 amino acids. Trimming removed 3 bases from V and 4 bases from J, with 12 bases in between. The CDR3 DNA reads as TGTGCCAGCAGTGAGGAGGGATGGGGCACTGAAGCTTTCCTT. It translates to CASSEEGWGTEAFL.

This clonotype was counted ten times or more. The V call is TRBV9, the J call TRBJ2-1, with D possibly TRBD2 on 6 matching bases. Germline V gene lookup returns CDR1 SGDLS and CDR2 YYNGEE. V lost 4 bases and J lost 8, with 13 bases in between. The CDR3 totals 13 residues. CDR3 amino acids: CASSNRLGHEQFF. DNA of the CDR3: TGTGCCAGCAGCAACCGACTAGGGCATGAGCAGTTCTTC.

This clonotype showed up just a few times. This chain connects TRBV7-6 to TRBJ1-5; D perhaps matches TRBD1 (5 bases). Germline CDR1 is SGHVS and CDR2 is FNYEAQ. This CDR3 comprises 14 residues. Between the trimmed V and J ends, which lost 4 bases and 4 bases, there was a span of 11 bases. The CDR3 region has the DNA TGTGCCAGCAGCTCCACGGGACCTAATCAGCCCCAGCATTTT. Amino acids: CASSSTGPNQPQHF. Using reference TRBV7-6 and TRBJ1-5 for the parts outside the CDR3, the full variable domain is GAGVSQSPRYKVTKRGQDVALRCDPISGHVSLYWYRQALGQGPEFLTYFNYEAQQDKSGLPNDRFSAERPEGSISTLTIQRTEQRDSAMYRCASSSTGPNQPQHFGDGTRLSIL.

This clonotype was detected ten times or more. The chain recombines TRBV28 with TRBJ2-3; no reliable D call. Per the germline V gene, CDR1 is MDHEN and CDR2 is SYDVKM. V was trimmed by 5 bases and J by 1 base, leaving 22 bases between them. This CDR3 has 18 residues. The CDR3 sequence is CASSQHPLAVYGTDTQYF. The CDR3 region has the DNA TGTGCCAGCAGTCAACACCCTCTGGCGGTTTATGGCACAGATACGCAGTATTTT.

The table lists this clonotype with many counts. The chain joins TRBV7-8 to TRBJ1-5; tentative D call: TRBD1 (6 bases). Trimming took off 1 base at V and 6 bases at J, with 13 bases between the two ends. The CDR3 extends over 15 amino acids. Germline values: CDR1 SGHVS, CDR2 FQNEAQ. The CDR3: CASSLGPGETQPQHF. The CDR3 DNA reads TGTGCCAGCAGCTTAGGGCCAGGGGAGACTCAGCCCCAGCATTTT.

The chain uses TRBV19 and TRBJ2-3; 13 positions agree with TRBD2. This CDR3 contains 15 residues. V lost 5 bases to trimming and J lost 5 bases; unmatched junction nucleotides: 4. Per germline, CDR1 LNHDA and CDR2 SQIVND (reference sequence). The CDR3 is CASSPGLAGRDTQYF. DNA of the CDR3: TGTGCCAGTAGTCCGGGACTAGCGGGGAGAGATACGCAGTATTTT.

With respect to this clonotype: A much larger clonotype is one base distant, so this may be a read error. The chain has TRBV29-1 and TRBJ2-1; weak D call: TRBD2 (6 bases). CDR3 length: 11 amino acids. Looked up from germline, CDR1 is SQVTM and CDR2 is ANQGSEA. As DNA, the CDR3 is TGCACACTAGCTACCTACAATGAGCGGTTCTTC. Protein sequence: CTLATYNERFF.

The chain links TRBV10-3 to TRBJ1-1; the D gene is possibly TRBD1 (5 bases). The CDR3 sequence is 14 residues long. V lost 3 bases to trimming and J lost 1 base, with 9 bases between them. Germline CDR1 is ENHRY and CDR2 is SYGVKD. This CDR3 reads CAISDKGANTEAFF. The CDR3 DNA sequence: TGTGCCATCAGTGATAAAGGGGCGAACACTGAAGCTTTCTTT.

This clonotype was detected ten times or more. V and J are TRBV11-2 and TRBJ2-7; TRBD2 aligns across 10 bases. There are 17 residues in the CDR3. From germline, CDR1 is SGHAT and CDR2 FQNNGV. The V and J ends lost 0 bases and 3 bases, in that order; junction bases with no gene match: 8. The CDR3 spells CASSLDRAGGPNYEQYF. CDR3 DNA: TGTGCCAGCAGCTTAGATCGAGCGGGAGGGCCCAACTACGAGCAGTACTTC.

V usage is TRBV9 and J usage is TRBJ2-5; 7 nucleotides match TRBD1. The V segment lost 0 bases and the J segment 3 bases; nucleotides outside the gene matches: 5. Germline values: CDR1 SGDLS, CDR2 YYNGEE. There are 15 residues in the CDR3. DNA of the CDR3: TGTGCCAGCAGCGTAGAGGGGGCCCCAAAAGAGACCCAGTACTTC. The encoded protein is CASSVEGAPKETQYF.

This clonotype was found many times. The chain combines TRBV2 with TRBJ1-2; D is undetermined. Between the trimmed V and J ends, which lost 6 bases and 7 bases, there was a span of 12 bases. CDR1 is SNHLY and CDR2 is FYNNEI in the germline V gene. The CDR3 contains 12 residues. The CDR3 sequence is CASRLRAAGYTF. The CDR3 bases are TGTGCCAGCAGGTTAAGGGCAGCTGGCTACACCTTC.

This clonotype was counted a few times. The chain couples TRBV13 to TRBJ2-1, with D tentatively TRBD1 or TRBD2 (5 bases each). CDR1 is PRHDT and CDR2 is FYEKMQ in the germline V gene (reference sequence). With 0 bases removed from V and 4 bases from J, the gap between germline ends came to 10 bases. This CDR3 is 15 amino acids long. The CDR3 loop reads CASSLGTGLYNEQFF. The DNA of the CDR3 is TGTGCCAGCAGCTTAGGTACGGGGCTGTACAATGAGCAGTTCTTC.

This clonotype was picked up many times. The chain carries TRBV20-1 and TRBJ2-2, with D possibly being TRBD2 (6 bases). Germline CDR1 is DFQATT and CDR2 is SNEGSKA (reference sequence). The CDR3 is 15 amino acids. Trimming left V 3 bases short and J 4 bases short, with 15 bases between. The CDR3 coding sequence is TGCAGTGCTAGTTACGCGGGGCGCGGCACCGGGGAGCTGTTTTTT. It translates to CSASYAGRGTGELFF.

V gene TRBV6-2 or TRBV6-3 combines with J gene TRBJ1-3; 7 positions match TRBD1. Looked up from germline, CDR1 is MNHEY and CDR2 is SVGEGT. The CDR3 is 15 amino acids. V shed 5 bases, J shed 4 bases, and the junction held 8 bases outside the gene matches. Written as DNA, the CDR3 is TGTGCCAGCAGTGAAGCGGGACAGTTGGGAAACACCATATATTTT. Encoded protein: CASSEAGQLGNTIYF.

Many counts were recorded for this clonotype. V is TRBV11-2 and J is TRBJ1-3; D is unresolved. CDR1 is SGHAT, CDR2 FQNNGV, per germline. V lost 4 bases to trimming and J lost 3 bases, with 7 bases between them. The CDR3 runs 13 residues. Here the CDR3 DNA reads TGTGCCAGCAGCTCCTCGGTTGGAAACACCATATATTTT. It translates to CASSSSVGNTIYF.

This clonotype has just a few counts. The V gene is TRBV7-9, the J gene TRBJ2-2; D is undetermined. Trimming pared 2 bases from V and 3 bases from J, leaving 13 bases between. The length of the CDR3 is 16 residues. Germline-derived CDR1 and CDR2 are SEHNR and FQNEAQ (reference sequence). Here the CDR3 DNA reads TGTGCCAGCAGCTTATTTAATCCTCCTCACACCGGGGAGCTGTTTTTT. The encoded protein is CASSLFNPPHTGELFF.

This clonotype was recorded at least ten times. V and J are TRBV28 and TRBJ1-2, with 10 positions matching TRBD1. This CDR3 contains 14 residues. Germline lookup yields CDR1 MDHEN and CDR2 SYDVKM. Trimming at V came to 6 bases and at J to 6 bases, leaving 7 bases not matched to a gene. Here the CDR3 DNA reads TGTGCCAGCAGAAGACTCGGACAGGGGGATGGCTACACCTTC. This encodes CASRRLGQGDGYTF.

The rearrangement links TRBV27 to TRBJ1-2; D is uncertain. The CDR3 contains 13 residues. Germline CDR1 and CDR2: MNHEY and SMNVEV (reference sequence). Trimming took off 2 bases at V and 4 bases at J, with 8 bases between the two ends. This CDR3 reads CASSLTGLYGYTF. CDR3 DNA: TGTGCCAGCAGTTTAACGGGTCTCTATGGCTACACCTTC.

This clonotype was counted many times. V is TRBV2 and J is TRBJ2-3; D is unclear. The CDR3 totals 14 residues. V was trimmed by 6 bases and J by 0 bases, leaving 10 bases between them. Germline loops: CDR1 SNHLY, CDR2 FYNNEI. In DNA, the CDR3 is TGTGCCAGCAGGCAAGGAGCGAGCACAGATACGCAGTATTTT. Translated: CASRQGASTDTQYF.